These 21 T cell receptor beta chains were sequenced from one sample in a study of CD8 T cells in ankylosing spondylitis. Study results and limitations: A motif in TCR beta, a set of 8 or 9 highly homologous variants, appeared characteristic of ankylosing spondylitis blood.

MiXCR was run by TCRdb on the 5' RACE reads, yielding one entry per CDR3 protein. The sample lists 700,000 to 850,000 distinct CDR3 sequences; approximately 12% were seen once. Their antigens remain unidentified. Material for sequencing was blood, either unsorted or a sorted T cell fraction (not recorded which). The receptors originated from a male donor with ankylosing spondylitis.

The chain is built from TRBV7-2 and TRBJ1-2, with a weak D call TRBD1 (5 bases). Germline V gives CDR1 SGHTA, CDR2 FQGNSA. Trimming removed 6 bases at V and 4 bases at J, with 12 bases between. The CDR3 runs 13 residues. The CDR3: CASRAGPIYGYTF. The DNA for the CDR3 is TGTGCCAGCAGAGCAGGGCCGATCTATGGCTACACCTTC. Based on the CDR3 plus reference TRBV7-2 and TRBJ1-2, the full variable domain is GAGVSQSPSNKVTEKGKDVELRCDPISGHTALYWYRQSLGQGLEFLIYFQGNSAPDKSGLPSDRFSAERTGGSVSTLTIQRTQQEDSAVYLCASRAGPIYGYTFGSGTRLTVV.

The sample holds a few counts of this clonotype. The J gene is TRBJ2-1, the V gene TRBV5-1, with TRBD1 matching over 12 bases. CDR1 is SGHRS, CDR2 YFSETQ, per germline. CDR3 length: 15 amino acids. After removal of 4 bases from V and 7 bases from J, the junction contained 6 bases not matched to a gene. The chain's CDR3 is CASSPGTGGWNEQFF. In nucleotides, the CDR3 is TGCGCCAGCAGCCCGGGGACAGGGGGCTGGAATGAGCAGTTCTTC.

V gene TRBV5-1 combines with J gene TRBJ2-1; TRBD1 agrees at 9 bases. The V gene's germline CDR1 is SGHRS and CDR2 YFSETQ. This CDR3 has 16 amino acids. The junction had 5 bases not matched to a gene; V was cut back by 0 bases and J by 4 bases. Here the CDR3 DNA reads TGCGCCAGCAGCTTGGAGGGACAGGGTTTTTACAATGAGCAGTTCTTC. Its translation: CASSLEGQGFYNEQFF.

This chain joins TRBV7-2 and TRBJ1-6, with D unresolved. The CDR3 is 17 amino acids. From germline, CDR1 is SGHTA and CDR2 FQGNSA. Trimming took 1 base from V and 3 from J, leaving 13 bases between them. The CDR3 DNA reads TGTGCCAGCAGCTTAGGAGCTCGGCAGTTCTATAATTCACCCCTCCACTTT. Translated: CASSLGARQFYNSPLHF.

The chain employs TRBV6-1 and TRBJ2-5, with TRBD2 as a possible D gene (5 bases). V dropped 1 base and J dropped 3 bases, with 12 bases sitting between them. This CDR3 is built from 15 residues. Germline loops: CDR1 MNHNS, CDR2 SASEGT. The DNA for the CDR3 is TGTGCCAGCAGTGAAGGACTAAGCGGCGAAGAGACCCAGTACTTC. This codes for CASSEGLSGEETQYF.

This clonotype appeared a few times. This chain uses TRBV2 with TRBJ2-1, with 11 nucleotides matching TRBD2. Trimming at V came to 7 bases and at J to 6 bases, leaving 8 bases not matched to a gene. Germline CDR1 is SNHLY and CDR2 is FYNNEI. The CDR3 contains 15 residues. This CDR3 is CASTVGLAEGNEQFF. CDR3 coding DNA: TGTGCCAGCACTGTGGGACTAGCGGAGGGCAATGAGCAGTTCTTC.

This clonotype has only a few counts. The rearrangement uses TRBV18 and TRBJ2-3, with D possibly matching TRBD2 (6 bases). The CDR3 runs to 17 residues. V was pared by 1 base and J by 3 bases, with 17 bases between. Germline CDR1 and CDR2: KGHSH and LQKENI. The CDR3 loop reads CASSPRRGEERTDTQYF. The DNA of the CDR3 is TGTGCCAGCTCACCACGACGCGGGGAGGAGAGAACAGATACGCAGTATTTT.

The chain joins TRBV9 to TRBJ2-1, with D perhaps matching TRBD2 (7 bases). The CDR3 extends over 15 amino acids. Germline V gives CDR1 SGDLS, CDR2 YYNGEE. V lost 0 bases and J 7 bases, leaving 14 bases between the germline ends. The CDR3 nucleotides are TGTGCCAGCAGCGTAGTTGGGGGGGGGCCAAATGAGCAGTTCTTC. Translating it yields CASSVVGGGPNEQFF. Looking up the rest from reference TRBV9 and TRBJ2-1 gives the full variable domain: DSGVTQTPKHLITATGQRVTLRCSPRSGDLSVYWYQQSLDQGLQFLIQYYNGEERAKGNILERFSAQQFPDLHSELNLSSLELGDSALYFCASSVVGGGPNEQFFGPGTRLTVL.

V is TRBV10-2 and J is TRBJ2-1; 11 bases agree with TRBD2. Losses at the gene ends were 6 bases for V and 15 bases for J; bases not matched to a gene: 7. CDR1 and CDR2 from the germline V gene are WSHSY and SAAADI. The CDR3 has 12 amino acids. The CDR3: CASRTSGAMPFF. The CDR3 nucleotides read TGCGCCAGCAGGACTAGCGGGGCTATGCCGTTCTTC.

The chain couples TRBV5-4 to TRBJ1-4; D call uncertain. V lost 4 bases, J lost 7 bases, and 11 bases lay in between. The V gene's germline CDR1 is SGHNT and CDR2 YYREEE (reference sequence). This CDR3 has 13 amino acids. The CDR3, as DNA: TGTGCCAGCAGCCTCCAACATGGTGAAAAACTGTTTTTT. Its protein product is CASSLQHGEKLFF.

This clonotype was seen a handful of times. The genes are TRBV7-2 and TRBJ1-6, with 7 positions matching TRBD1. CDR3 length: 14 residues. Trimming removed 5 bases from V and 10 bases from J; junction bases left unmatched: 8. Germline CDR1 SGHTA, CDR2 FQGNSA. In DNA, the CDR3 is TGTGCCAGCAGCCCAGACAGGGCCGCCTCACCCCTCCACTTT. The encoded protein is CASSPDRAASPLHF. The variable domain in full, with the rest retrieved from reference TRBV7-2 and TRBJ1-6, is GAGVSQSPSNKVTEKGKDVELRCDPISGHTALYWYRQSLGQGLEFLIYFQGNSAPDKSGLPSDRFSAERTGGSVSTLTIQRTQQEDSAVYLCASSPDRAASPLHFGNGTRLTVT.

V is TRBV6-1 and J is TRBJ1-1, with TRBD1 matching 9 bases. Germline V gene data show CDR1 as MNHNS and CDR2 as SASEGT. The CDR3 has 14 amino acids. V lost 6 bases and J lost 5; bases outside the gene matches: 7. CDR3 coding DNA: TGTGCCAGCAGAAAACAGGGGGCGCGGACTGAAGCTTTCTTT. Its translation is CASRKQGARTEAFF.

The gene calls are TRBV4-2 and TRBJ1-5; no clear D gene. The CDR3 is 13 residues long. Looked up from germline, CDR1 is LGHNA and CDR2 is YNFKEQ. Trimming left V 0 bases short and J 5 bases short, with 5 bases between. CDR3 loop: CASSQEGDQPQHF. The CDR3 DNA is TGTGCCAGCAGCCAAGAAGGTGATCAGCCCCAGCATTTT.

The V call is TRBV5-1, the J call TRBJ1-1, with D perhaps TRBD1 (6 bases). Germline V gene lookup returns CDR1 SGHRS and CDR2 YFSETQ. V was shortened by 5 bases and J by 11 bases, with 19 bases between the two germline ends. The CDR3 length is 13 residues. CDR3 bases: TGCGCCAGCAGGGCGTACAGGGACGGGGCCGCTTTCTTT. Protein product: CASRAYRDGAAFF.

For the CDR3, the DNA is TGCGCCAGCAGCGGCGGGATTTCCTACGGGGAGACCCAGTACTTC. Its translation is CASSGGISYGETQYF. J is TRBJ2-5 and V is TRBV5-1; the D gene is possibly TRBD2 (6 bases). The CDR3 has 15 residues. Per germline, CDR1 SGHRS and CDR2 YFSETQ. Trimming shortened V by 4 bases and J by 5 bases, and 18 bases separated the two germline ends. The whole variable domain, remainder taken from reference TRBV5-1 and TRBJ2-5, is KAGVTQTPRYLIKTRGQQVTLSCSPISGHRSVSWYQQTPGQGLQFLFEYFSETQRNKGNFPGRFSGRQFSNSRSEMNVSTLELGDSALYLCASSGGISYGETQYFGPGTRLLVL.

The chain links TRBV15 to TRBJ1-3; D ambiguous. This CDR3 has 15 residues. V lost 5 bases and J lost 0, with 11 bases in between. Germline V lookup: CDR1 LNHNV, CDR2 YYDKDF (reference sequence). The CDR3 DNA sequence: TGTGCCACCAGCCCCAGACGGTTCTCTGGAAACACCATATATTTT. It codes for CATSPRRFSGNTIYF. The complete variable domain, with remaining parts taken from reference TRBV15 and TRBJ1-3, reads DAMVIQNPRYQVTQFGKPVTLSCSQTLNHNVMYWYQQKSSQAPKLLFHYYDKDFNNEADTPDNFQSRRPNTSFCFLDIRSPGLGDTAMYLCATSPRRFSGNTIYFGEGSWLTVV.

The rearrangement joins TRBV15 to TRBJ2-1; 7 bases are a match to TRBD2. The CDR3 length is 16 residues. CDR1 is LNHNV and CDR2 is YYDKDF in the germline V gene (reference sequence). The V gene end was trimmed by 0 bases and the J gene end by 4 bases; junction bases not matched to a gene: 6. For the CDR3, the DNA is TGTGCCACCAGCAGAGAAGGAATAGCGGGTTACAATGAGCAGTTCTTC. It translates to CATSREGIAGYNEQFF.

This clonotype was recorded many times. The chain joins TRBV7-9 to TRBJ2-4; D remains unclear. The CDR3 is 12 residues long. Germline V gene sequence: CDR1 SEHNR, CDR2 FQNEAQ (reference sequence). The V gene lost 3 bases and the J gene lost 3 bases, with 3 bases spanning the gap. This chain's CDR3 is CASSFDKNIQYF. The CDR3 coding sequence is TGTGCCAGCAGCTTTGACAAAAACATTCAGTACTTC.

The chain couples TRBV7-2 to TRBJ2-7; D not certain. Germline CDR1 SGHTA, CDR2 FQGNSA. The CDR3 loop spans 15 amino acids. Trimming left V 1 base short and J 0 bases short, with 10 bases between. The CDR3 spells CASSLGIGDSYEQYF. In DNA form, the CDR3 reads TGTGCCAGCAGCTTAGGAATTGGGGACTCCTACGAGCAGTACTTC.

This clonotype has more than one count but fewer than ten. This chain joins TRBV18 and TRBJ2-1; weak D call: TRBD1 (7 bases). Germline V lookup: CDR1 KGHSH, CDR2 LQKENI. There are 15 residues in the CDR3. V lost 3 bases to trimming and J lost 3 bases, with 12 bases between them. CDR3 in amino acids: CASSPGRGVYNEQFF. CDR3 DNA: TGTGCCAGCTCACCGGGCAGGGGGGTCTACAATGAGCAGTTCTTC.

The chain carries TRBV29-1 and TRBJ1-6; 10 bases agree with TRBD1. The CDR3 has 13 amino acids. The J segment lost 9 bases and the V segment lost 7 bases, leaving 6 bases of the junction unmatched. CDR1 SQVTM and CDR2 ANQGSEA come from the germline V gene. CDR3 sequence: CSAVGDRGSPLHF. The CDR3 DNA reads as TGCAGCGCAGTTGGGGACAGGGGTTCACCCCTCCACTTT.